The TCR beta chain described here comes from a study of cytomegalovirus exposure and HLA in healthy donors. It was with 60 Vbeta and 13 Jbeta primers that the PCR ran. Profiling relied on immunoSEQ multiplex PCR, and the TCRdb table lists in-frame clones only, not all of them. The table records 110,000 to 150,000 clones, 70% to 85% of them present only once. The V and J ends lost 3 bases and 6 bases respectively, with 9 bases between them. Germline V gene sequence: CDR1 SQVTM, CDR2 ANQGSEA. This CDR3 comprises 11 residues. The sequencing sample was made of PBMCs. This chain uses TRBV29-1 with TRBJ2-7; no firm D call. The source is a woman aged 45-65 years in good health and CMV-seropositive. CDR3 residues: CSVDRGGEQYF. CDR3 DNA sequence: TGCAGCGTTGATCGCGGCGGCGAGCAGTACTTC.